The T cell receptor beta chain under discussion was sequenced for a study of cytomegalovirus exposure and HLA in healthy donors (dated by TCRdb to about 2017). Regarding the complete study: According to an earlier analysis of 450 to 650 of the donors, 150 million to 200 million T cells yielded approximately 120 million unique TCR beta sequences and about 300 Gb of sequence data. The number of donors typed differed by locus, with roughly 620-630 for A, B, C, DRB1 and DQB1, approximately 500 for DQA1, 606 for DPA1, and under 490 for DPB1. To study patterns of TCR occurrence, a later analysis re-analyzed previously published TCR beta repertoires from 500 to 850 donors and added high-resolution HLA genotyping. Class I and class II HLA loci were covered by the typing at four-digit resolution. To decide whether each TCR beta V gene segment behaved as functional or pseudogenic, an earlier analysis of approximately 590 of the donors relied on high-throughput TCR beta sequencing. Along with the roughly 710-subject first cohort, a separate validation cohort of around 120 different subjects was used. The later analysis used no new phenotypic data to find candidate immune exposures, relying instead on TCR beta sequences and their occurrence across donors. On average, around 230,000 unique TCR beta nucleotide sequences were sequenced per donor among fewer than 500 genotyped donors of the cohort, with roughly 18% of those sequences being non-productive. In a later genetic analysis, genome-wide SNP genotypes for about 65% of the roughly 670 donors were used, and that subset was treated as a discovery cohort. Donor age, sex, ethnicity and CMV serostatus were compiled together with the repertoire data. The aim of the study was to test whether cataloging public T cell receptors could identify signatures of past pathogen exposure. Every repertoire in the discovery cohort had been generated on one and the same sequencing platform. The study profiled the T cell repertoires of around 700 subjects by immunosequencing and related them to cytomegalovirus serostatus. To predict cytomegalovirus infection status, the study brought together high-throughput TCR immunosequencing, statistical association of individual TCRs with disease status, and machine learning. Approximately 300 gigabases of sequencing data and 70 million to 100 million unique TCR sequences made up an early release that covered 640 HLA-typed donors. Among the roughly 400 genotyped donors, 81% belonged to the genetic ancestry cluster associated with self-reported Caucasian donors. Several DR-DQ haplotypes were handled as single units for association and clustering because linkage in the cohort was strong.

The cohort comprised some 730 healthy bone marrow donors. All cohort members were sampled while nominally healthy, although unrecorded immune exposures were likely present. The donor tested CMV seropositive, placing the donor among the 250 to 300 seropositive members of the cohort. Each donor provided a peripheral blood sample, and peripheral blood mononuclear cells were used for TCR beta sequencing. The Qiagen DNeasy Blood Extraction Kit was used to extract genomic DNA from the blood cell samples. In the case of this clone: Its cognate antigen has yet to be identified. No quality values exist for individual bases; no much larger clone is one base distant.

Receptor amplification or capture employed the immunoSEQ multiplex PCR assay. The multiplex PCR relied on a mix of 60 forward primers for TCR Vbeta segments and 13 reverse primers for TCR Jbeta segments. The CDR3 region of rearranged TCR beta genes was amplified from genomic DNA with a multiplex PCR assay. The amplified TCR beta libraries were sequenced on the Illumina HiSeq System as 87-base-pair reads. In the original analysis: In a later analysis, 80 million or so unique TCR beta chains were counted across the roughly 610 repertoires, and some 10 million of these chains were shared by at least two donors. A nearest-neighbor algorithm error-corrected the raw reads and collapsed the reads into unique sequences, merging closely related sequences to remove PCR and sequencing errors. Alignment of CDR3 sequences to IMGT reference sequences was used to assign V, D and J gene segments. Each retained sequence needed at least a six-nucleotide match to both a V gene segment and a J gene segment. A rearrangement was called productive if the CDR3 had no stop codons and remained in frame with V and J, and every other rearrangement was called non-productive. CDR3 was defined according to IMGT convention as the region running from the second conserved V-encoded cysteine to the conserved J-encoded phenylalanine. Sequences without an unambiguous match to a single V gene segment were excluded from the earlier analysis of 500 to 700 of the donors. An earlier analysis of 587 of the donors classified V segments as functional when productive rearrangements were above 56.7% and as segregating when the standard deviation between donors was above 5%. To diagnose cytomegalovirus status from the catalog of TCR beta chain sequences, a statistical classification framework was built. In a later analysis, V and J genes were assigned by comparing TCR nucleotide sequences against IMGT/GENE-DB human TR gene sequences. The TCRdist pipeline was used in a later analysis to assign CDR3 sequences and most-parsimonious VDJ recombination scenarios. In a later analysis, each TCR beta chain was defined by its CDR3 amino acid sequence together with its V-gene family, and reads lacking a unique V-gene family were excluded. To address suspected cross-contamination and a sequencing artifact, a later analysis removed 550 to 750 highly shared, low-generation-probability nucleotide sequences. A later analysis calculated a clonal expansion index for each public chain from normalized within-repertoire ranks of inferred template counts. In a later analysis, generation probabilities were computed with a VDJ recombination model fitted to out-of-frame rearrangements, and the resulting probabilities were checked against IGoR. In a later analysis, hypergeometric tests were used to score TCR-TCR, TCR-HLA and TCR-CMV co-occurrence, with a repertoire-size bias correction applied to TCR pairs. A later analysis estimated false discovery rates by permuting HLA or CMV assignments 20 times. In a later analysis, co-occurring TCRs were grouped using DBSCAN, with TCRdist sequence similarity added in when clustering inside HLA-allele-positive subsets. Repertoires with fewer than 30,000 or more than 120,000 public chains, plus five repertoires with anomalous nucleotide sharing, were excluded from co-occurrence clustering. TCRdb holds this immuneACCESS table with in-frame rearrangements only. Some clones are missing; in checked studies, unresolved V genes explain under half, and the rest has no known cause. The V and J calls and clone size were taken over from that table, and D and trimming were inferred from the DNA. The sample table contains over 150,000 clones; only one count was recorded for 75% to 85% of them. The ten largest clonotypes hold 1.4% of the sample.

Broad study findings and their caveats: HLA typing was unavailable for some donors at each locus, so association tests used only the typed subset. The study listed 164 TCR beta chains as associated with cytomegalovirus. Specific HLA alleles were associated with 18,000 or so TCR beta sequences at a false discovery rate of 0.05 in a later analysis. Linkage disequilibrium might explain the correlated functional status among segregating V segments, but an unknown experimental factor could not be ruled out. In a later analysis, the rate of TCR association differed among HLA loci, with DRB1 alleles having the most associated TCRs and HLA-C alleles having the fewest. When HLA alleles, especially DR and DQ, strongly co-occurred, attributing TCR associations to individual alleles was difficult. Some IMGT-functional V segments, including TRBV6-2 and TRBV6-3, could not be distinguished by the 87-base-pair reads and were therefore excluded. A later analysis reported that several top co-occurrence clusters appeared linked to parvovirus B19, influenza, CMV and Epstein-Barr virus. Most CMV-associated TCR beta chains appeared to be HLA-restricted in a later analysis, and the HLA associations seemed to be driven largely by CMV exposure. V-gene and J-gene trimming of TCR beta chains was associated with a missense DCLRE1C variant in a later genetic analysis, and the association was replicated in an independent cohort. Immune exposure information for the cohort was limited to CMV serostatus. Compared with equally common non-associated chains, HLA-associated TCR beta chains in a later analysis were more clonally expanded and had lower generation probabilities. Roughly uniform sequencing depth across donors was assumed in presence/absence analyses, although this assumption may not hold. Across donors, most TCR sequences were observed very rarely, whereas some public TCRs were present in many individuals. Cytomegalovirus status was reported to be diagnosed by the classifier with high specificity and sensitivity in both the original and validation cohorts. A further reported finding was that TCR beta sequences accurately predicted the HLA-A and HLA-B alleles for most subjects in the first cohort. In vitro tests confirmed that a few of the cytomegalovirus-associated TCR beta chains recognize cytomegalovirus antigens. The earlier analysis of approximately 540 of the donors excluded over 15 rarely observed V segments, including chromosome 9 orphons, because counts were too low. In this cohort, only TCR beta chains were sequenced, and detectable features were limited by the absence of alpha or paired-chain data. In a later genetic analysis, fewer N-insertions in productive TCRs were reported among donors in an Asian-associated ancestry cluster than the approximately 630-donor mean. In an earlier analysis of over 550 of the donors, most TCR beta V segments were observed in productive rearrangements about 87% or about 30% of the time, broadly matching IMGT annotations. It was suggested by the authors that the approach could potentially be generalized to other disease states and immunological phenotypes. The sequencing pipeline was judged likely to have produced a cluster of highly shared sequence variants as a technical artifact.

Taken from cysteine to phenylalanine, the CDR3 has 16 residues. Just CDR3 DNA is preserved here, 48 bases in frame from base 1. The germline V gene yields MDHEN for CDR1 and SYDVKM for CDR2. Compared with germline, V lacks 4 bases and J lacks 5 bases; bases without a gene match: 8. The sample was PBMCs. The clonotype originates from a woman in her twenties or thirties in good health and CMV-seropositive. The rearranged segments are TRBV28 and TRBJ2-7; 13 central nucleotides agree with TRBD2. This receptor has the CDR3 CASSSSRTSGSDEQYF. The DNA reads TGTGCCAGCAGTTCCAGCCGGACTAGCGGGAGCGACGAGCAGTACTTC.